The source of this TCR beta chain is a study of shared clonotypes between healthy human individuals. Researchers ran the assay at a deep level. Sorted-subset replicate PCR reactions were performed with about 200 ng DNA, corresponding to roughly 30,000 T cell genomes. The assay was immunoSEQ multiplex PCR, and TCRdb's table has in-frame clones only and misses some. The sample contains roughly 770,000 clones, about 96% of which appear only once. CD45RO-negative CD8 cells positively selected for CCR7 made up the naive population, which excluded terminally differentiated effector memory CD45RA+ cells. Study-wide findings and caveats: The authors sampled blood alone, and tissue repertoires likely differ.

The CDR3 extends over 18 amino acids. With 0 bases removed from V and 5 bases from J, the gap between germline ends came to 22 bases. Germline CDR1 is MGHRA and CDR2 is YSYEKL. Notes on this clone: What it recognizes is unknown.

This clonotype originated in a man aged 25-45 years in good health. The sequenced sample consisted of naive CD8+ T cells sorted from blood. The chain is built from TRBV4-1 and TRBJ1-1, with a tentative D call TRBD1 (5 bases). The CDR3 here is CASSQDPSVNRGRTEAFF. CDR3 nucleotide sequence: TGCGCCAGCAGCCAAGACCCCTCGGTGAACCGGGGGAGAACTGAAGCTTTCTTT.